Presented here are 32 T cell receptor beta chains from one specimen sequenced in a study of TIL therapy for anti-PD-1-resistant metastatic lung cancer. The time point here: pre-treatment sample, taken before nivolumab and TIL therapy. This was the immunoSEQ v3 assay. Profiling relied on immunoSEQ multiplex PCR, and the TCRdb table lists in-frame clones only, not all of them. The sample comprises about 47,000 clones, 80% to 90% of which are singletons, and approximately 5% rests with the top ten. The source material was blood, sampled at baseline. The receptors derive from a person aged 25-79 years with non-small cell lung cancer.

This sequence joins TRBV7-2 and TRBJ2-1; D is perhaps TRBD1 (6 bases). Germline CDR1 is SGHTA and CDR2 is FQGNSA. Trimming took 4 bases from V and 2 from J, leaving 12 bases between them. This CDR3 comprises 15 residues. This chain's CDR3 is CASSSRGTPYNEQFF. The CDR3, as DNA: TGTGCCAGCAGCTCACGTGGGACACCCTACAATGAGCAGTTCTTC.

The chain has TRBV4-2 and TRBJ2-7, with TRBD1 matching over 12 bases. The CDR3 runs to 15 residues. Germline values: CDR1 LGHNA, CDR2 YNFKEQ. Trimming removed 1 base from V and 7 bases from J; junction bases left unmatched: 5. The CDR3 coding sequence is TGTGCCAGCAGCCAAGCGGGACAGGGGGCGCGAGAGCAGTACTTC. As protein: CASSQAGQGAREQYF.

The chain joins TRBV28 to TRBJ2-7, with no clear D. The germline V gene encodes CDR1 MDHEN and CDR2 SYDVKM. With 6 bases removed from V and 6 bases from J, the gap between germline ends came to 21 bases. This CDR3 has 15 amino acids. The CDR3: CASSIFHGQVAEQYF. The DNA of the CDR3 is TGTGCCAGCAGCATCTTCCACGGGCAGGTAGCCGAGCAGTACTTC.

The chain links TRBV18 to TRBJ2-7; D is possibly TRBD2 (5 bases). CDR3 length: 12 residues. Trimming shortened V by 3 bases and J by 3 bases, and 6 bases separated the two germline ends. Per the germline V gene, CDR1 is KGHSH and CDR2 is LQKENI. In DNA form, the CDR3 reads TGTGCCAGCTCACCTGGACTCTACGAGCAGTACTTC. It yields the protein CASSPGLYEQYF. The entire variable domain, with the rest obtained from reference TRBV18 and TRBJ2-7, is as follows: NAGVMQNPRHLVRRRGQEARLRCSPMKGHSHVYWYRQLPEEGLKFMVYLQKENIIDESGMPKERFSAEFPKEGPSILRIQQVVRGDSAAYFCASSPGLYEQYFGPGTRLTVT.

The rearrangement joins TRBV5-6 to TRBJ1-2; 7 bases match TRBD1. This CDR3 has 14 amino acids. The V segment lost 0 bases and the J segment 2 bases; nucleotides outside the gene matches: 1. From germline, CDR1 is SGHDT and CDR2 YYEEEE. CDR3 nucleotides: TGTGCCAGCAGCTTGGACAGGGGCAACTATGGCTACACCTTC. Its translation is CASSLDRGNYGYTF.

The CDR3 reads CATSDSTVGGELFF. The CDR3, as DNA: TGTGCCACCAGTGATTCGACGGTCGGCGGGGAGCTGTTTTTT. The rearrangement uses TRBV24-1 and TRBJ2-2; D gene unclear. The germline V gene encodes CDR1 KGHDR and CDR2 SFDVKD. The CDR3 loop spans 14 amino acids. The V gene lost 2 bases and the J gene lost 7 bases, with 10 bases spanning the gap.

The genes are TRBV3-1 (or the pseudogene TRBV3-2) and TRBJ1-2; no firm D call. V gave up 1 base and J gave up 5 bases, with 5 bases separating them. The CDR3 is 12 residues long. The germline gives CDR1 LGHDT, CDR2 YNNKEL (reference sequence). The CDR3 DNA follows: TGTGCCAGCAGCCAAGTTTCTTATGGCTACACCTTC. Its protein is CASSQVSYGYTF.

This chain connects TRBV6-6 to TRBJ1-2; no clear D gene. The CDR3 spans 14 residues. Trimming took off 3 bases at V and 0 bases at J, with 8 bases between the two ends. Per the germline V gene, CDR1 is MNHNY and CDR2 is SVGAGI (reference sequence). The CDR3: CASSYDYTNYGYTF. CDR3 sequence (DNA): TGTGCCAGCAGTTATGATTACACTAACTATGGCTACACCTTC.

This chain links TRBV2 with TRBJ2-3; TRBD2 might be the D (6 bases). With 3 bases removed from V and 6 bases from J, the gap between germline ends came to 10 bases. There are 13 residues in the CDR3. The germline gives CDR1 SNHLY, CDR2 FYNNEI. The CDR3 spells CASSDGLNDTQYF. The CDR3, as DNA: TGTGCCAGCAGTGACGGACTAAACGATACGCAGTATTTT.

The chain combines TRBV3-1 (or the pseudogene TRBV3-2) with TRBJ1-1; D gene unclear. This CDR3 is built from 13 residues. The germline gives CDR1 LGHDT, CDR2 YNNKEL (reference sequence). V was pared by 0 bases and J by 10 bases, with 12 bases between. The CDR3 spells CASSQERLHGAFF. The CDR3 DNA is TGTGCCAGCAGCCAAGAGCGGCTCCACGGAGCTTTCTTT.

The rearrangement joins TRBV7-9 to TRBJ2-5; no clear D. Germline V CDR1 and CDR2: SEHNR, FQNEAQ (reference sequence). CDR3 length: 12 amino acids. Trimming stripped 4 bases from V and 0 bases from J, with 3 bases between. In DNA form, the CDR3 reads TGTGCCAGCAGCTCGTACCAAGAGACCCAGTACTTC. Amino acids: CASSSYQETQYF.

This chain joins TRBV7-2 and TRBJ2-5, with D perhaps matching TRBD2 (5 bases). This CDR3 is 15 amino acids long. CDR1 and CDR2 from the germline V gene are SGHTA and FQGNSA. Trimming took off 5 bases at V and 1 base at J, with 14 bases between the two ends. CDR3 protein: CASSLSRTSQETQYF. CDR3 sequence (DNA): TGTGCCAGCAGCCTGTCTAGGACTTCCCAAGAGACCCAGTACTTC.

The chain has TRBV3-1 (or the pseudogene TRBV3-2) and TRBJ2-5; D perhaps matches TRBD1 (5 bases). Trimming left V 7 bases short and J 3 bases short, with 12 bases between. This CDR3 is built from 13 residues. Germline loops: CDR1 LGHDT, CDR2 YNNKEL (reference sequence). CDR3 sequence reads: CASKQGWEETQYF. The CDR3 DNA follows: TGTGCCAGCAAGCAGGGATGGGAAGAGACCCAGTACTTC.

The rearrangement links TRBV24-1 to TRBJ1-6, with D perhaps TRBD1 (5 bases). Germline V lookup: CDR1 KGHDR, CDR2 SFDVKD. The V end lost 6 bases, the J end lost 8 bases, and 7 bases lay between the germline ends. CDR3 length: 12 residues. The CDR3 loop reads CATSTRDSPLHF. CDR3 coding DNA: TGTGCCACCAGTACCAGGGATTCACCCCTCCACTTT.

The rearrangement links TRBV9 to TRBJ2-5; D is undetermined. The CDR3 sequence is 14 residues long. V lost 0 bases and J 5 bases, leaving 11 bases between the germline ends. Germline CDR1 SGDLS, CDR2 YYNGEE. The chain's CDR3 is CASSVVPDRETQYF. CDR3 bases: TGTGCCAGCAGCGTAGTTCCCGACCGGGAGACCCAGTACTTC.

V usage is TRBV5-1 and J usage is TRBJ2-3; no reliable D call. V lost 4 bases, J lost 5 bases, and 8 bases lay in between. The V gene's germline CDR1 is SGHRS and CDR2 YFSETQ. This CDR3 has 12 residues. CDR3 protein: CASSINEDTQYF. The CDR3 region has the DNA TGCGCCAGCAGCATCAATGAAGATACGCAGTATTTT. Full variable domain (outside the CDR3, taken from reference TRBV5-1 and TRBJ2-3): KAGVTQTPRYLIKTRGQQVTLSCSPISGHRSVSWYQQTPGQGLQFLFEYFSETQRNKGNFPGRFSGRQFSNSRSEMNVSTLELGDSALYLCASSINEDTQYFGPGTRLTVL.

This chain joins TRBV7-9 and TRBJ1-1, with 8 bases identical to TRBD1. V lost 4 bases and J lost 3; bases outside the gene matches: 7. Germline CDR1 and CDR2: SEHNR and FQNEAQ (reference sequence). The CDR3 loop spans 15 amino acids. The CDR3 loop reads CASSSPQGADTEAFF. Here the CDR3 DNA reads TGTGCCAGCAGCTCCCCTCAGGGGGCGGACACTGAAGCTTTCTTT.

The chain uses TRBV5-1 and TRBJ2-5, with a weak D call TRBD2 (6 bases). Germline CDR1 SGHRS, CDR2 YFSETQ. The CDR3 is 16 residues long. Trimming took off 0 bases at V and 0 bases at J, with 12 bases between the two ends. This chain's CDR3 is CASSLEAGLNQETQYF. In DNA, the CDR3 is TGCGCCAGCAGCTTGGAGGCGGGGCTAAACCAAGAGACCCAGTACTTC.

The rearrangement uses TRBV7-2 and TRBJ2-3, with 9 bases aligning to TRBD2. Germline loops: CDR1 SGHTA, CDR2 FQGNSA. The CDR3 contains 15 residues. The V gene end was trimmed by 1 base and the J gene end by 9 bases; junction bases not matched to a gene: 8. CDR3 residues: CASSLGRGGPGTQYF. For the CDR3, the DNA is TGTGCCAGCAGCTTAGGGCGGGGGGGCCCTGGAACGCAGTATTTT.

The chain is built from TRBV7-2 and TRBJ1-2, with D unresolved. Between the trimmed V and J ends, which lost 2 bases and 0 bases, there was a span of 16 bases. The V gene's germline CDR1 is SGHTA and CDR2 FQGNSA. This CDR3 has 17 amino acids. The CDR3 region has the DNA TGTGCCAGCAGCTTATTTAATCCAGGAGCCGCTAACTATGGCTACACCTTC. This sequence encodes CASSLFNPGAANYGYTF.

The chain uses TRBV6-2 or TRBV6-3 and TRBJ2-7; D not resolved. CDR1 is MNHEY and CDR2 is SVGEGT in the germline V gene. The germline V and J ends were trimmed by 2 bases and 2 bases, with 7 bases remaining between them. The CDR3 is 13 residues long. CDR3 sequence: CASSYRETYEQYF. The CDR3 DNA reads as TGTGCCAGCAGTTACAGGGAAACCTACGAGCAGTACTTC.

The chain employs TRBV28 and TRBJ1-1, with no clear D. Germline CDR1 is MDHEN and CDR2 is SYDVKM. V was pared by 10 bases and J by 0 bases, with 24 bases between. This CDR3 contains 17 residues. CDR3: CATSPVRGKDLNTEAFF. CDR3 DNA: TGTGCCACCTCCCCTGTCCGGGGAAAGGATTTGAACACTGAAGCTTTCTTT.

The V and J genes are TRBV21-1 and TRBJ2-7; the listed D gene, TRBD1, was not tested against the DNA. TRBV21-1 is recorded as a pseudogene. This CDR3 comprises 11 residues. The CDR3 region is CASSPRNRGYF. CDR3 DNA: TGTGCCAGCAGCCCACGTAACAGGGGGTACTTC.

The chain employs TRBV28 and TRBJ2-1, with 14 bases that match TRBD2. After removal of 5 bases from V and 9 bases from J, the junction contained 12 bases not matched to a gene. The CDR3 is 17 amino acids. The germline gives CDR1 MDHEN, CDR2 SYDVKM. The CDR3 is CASSIAGTSGGRGEQFF. CDR3 nucleotides: TGTGCCAGCAGTATCGCCGGGACTAGCGGGGGCAGGGGTGAGCAGTTCTTC.

This clone was seen only once. The chain has TRBV6-2 or TRBV6-3 and TRBJ1-1; D is ambiguous. The CDR3 sequence is 15 residues long. The V and J ends lost 2 bases and 0 bases respectively, with 10 bases between them. Germline lookup yields CDR1 MNHEY and CDR2 SVGEGT. CDR3 nucleotide sequence: TGTGCCAGCAGTTACGGATGGCTATTGAACACTGAAGCTTTCTTT. Protein sequence: CASSYGWLLNTEAFF.

This clone occurred once. The chain has TRBV7-2 and TRBJ2-7; possible D gene TRBD1, 6 bases. The V gene's germline CDR1 is SGHTA and CDR2 FQGNSA. Trimming removed 4 bases at V and 4 bases at J, with 11 bases between. The CDR3 spans 13 residues. In DNA, the CDR3 is TGTGCCAGCAGCTATCAGGGGCAATACGAGCAGTACTTC. This codes for CASSYQGQYEQYF.

The chain couples TRBV4-3 to TRBJ1-4; perhaps TRBD1 as D (5 bases). Trimming removed 3 bases from V and 6 bases from J, with 11 bases in between. The CDR3 covers 14 residues. From germline, CDR1 is LGHNA and CDR2 YSLEER. The CDR3 region has the DNA TGCGCCAGCAGCCAGGCCGGGACCCATGAAAAACTGTTTTTT. Amino acid sequence: CASSQAGTHEKLFF.

In DNA, the CDR3 is TGTGCCAGCAGCCAGCTAGGGGTTAGCACAGATACGCAGTATTTT. Protein product: CASSQLGVSTDTQYF. This chain connects TRBV7-3 to TRBJ2-3; a weak D match, TRBD1 (5 bases). Germline values: CDR1 SGHTA, CDR2 FQGTGA. V lost 5 bases to trimming and J lost 0 bases, with 12 bases between them. The CDR3 sequence is 15 residues long.

V gene TRBV27 combines with J gene TRBJ2-7; 12 bases are shared with TRBD2. Per the germline V gene, CDR1 is MNHEY and CDR2 is SMNVEV (reference sequence). J gave up 2 bases and V 6 bases, and 5 bases lay outside the gene matches. The CDR3 length is 15 residues. The CDR3 loop is CASRPGLAGTYEQYF. CDR3 nucleotides: TGTGCCAGCAGACCCGGACTAGCGGGGACCTACGAGCAGTACTTC.

This chain's CDR3 is CASSLALLAGVNEQFF. CDR3 in DNA: TGTGCCAGCAGCTTAGCGCTACTAGCGGGAGTCAATGAGCAGTTCTTC. The chain has TRBV7-8 and TRBJ2-1, with 11 bases matching TRBD2. With 0 bases clipped from V and 6 bases from J, the junction kept 4 bases outside the gene matches. This CDR3 is 16 amino acids long. The germline gives CDR1 SGHVS, CDR2 FQNEAQ.

This chain joins TRBV2 and TRBJ1-4, with D perhaps matching TRBD1 (6 bases). The germline V gene has CDR1 SNHLY and CDR2 FYNNEI. CDR3 length: 13 amino acids. Trimming removed 9 bases at V and 4 bases at J, with 12 bases between. CDR3 residues: CASRQDINEKLFF. The CDR3, as DNA: TGTGCCAGTAGACAGGACATTAATGAAAAACTGTTTTTT.

This sequence joins TRBV7-8 and TRBJ2-1; TRBD2 matches 7 bases. Per germline, CDR1 SGHVS and CDR2 FQNEAQ. V was clipped by 5 bases and J by 4 bases; unmatched bases: 11. There are 16 residues in the CDR3. CDR3 nucleotides: TGTGCCAGCAGCCCACGGGCTTCTAGCGGATACAATGAGCAGTTCTTC. This encodes CASSPRASSGYNEQFF. The complete variable domain, with remaining parts taken from reference TRBV7-8 and TRBJ2-1, reads GAGVSQSPRYKVAKRGQDVALRCDPISGHVSLFWYQQALGQGPEFLTYFQNEAQLDKSGLPSDRFFAERPEGSVSTLKIQRTQQEDSAVYLCASSPRASSGYNEQFFGPGTRLTVL.